This T cell receptor (beta chain) was recorded in a study of human T cells and chemical hapten exposure. MiXCR, run by TCRdb on the RACE reads, gives a single entry per CDR3 protein. The sample holds more than 300,000 distinct CDR3 sequences, 4.5% to 6% seen once. This CDR3 spans 11 amino acids. Trimming stripped 4 bases from V and 10 bases from J, with 9 bases between. Germline V gene data show CDR1 as SGHDT and CDR2 as YYEEEE. Time point in this sample: pre-sensitization, week 0. Treatment in this sample: therapeutic diphenylcyclopropenone sensitization with weekly scalp DPC. This clonotype was seen repeatedly, ten times or more.

The sequence was obtained from a woman aged 50 to 60 with alopecia areata. Some clones in this sample may be carry-over from other donors' samples. Sample: whole blood, taken in connection with sensitization to the hapten diphenylcyclopropenone (DPC). The gene calls are TRBV5-6 and TRBJ2-1; D gene unclear. CDR3 coding DNA: TGTGCCAGCAGCCGGATTGGGGAGCAGTTCTTC. This translates into CASSRIGEQFF.